The 2 T cell receptor beta chains below come from one sample, sequenced in a study of blood T cells in healthy people across ages. Using a J-beta primer mix together with a sample-barcoded 5' primer, a second PCR was run for roughly 7 to 12 cycles. One entry per CDR3 protein results from TCRdb running MiXCR on the 5' RACE reads. The sample includes 1.8 million or so distinct CDR3 sequences, approximately 39% of them seen just once. Specimen: blood. These receptors all come from a human donor in good health.

Concerning this clonotype itself: This clone may be a read error of a much larger clone one base away. The rearrangement uses TRBV15 and TRBJ1-2; D may be TRBD1 (6 bases). The CDR3 extends over 15 amino acids. Germline V gene sequence: CDR1 LNHNV, CDR2 YYDKDF (reference sequence). The CDR3 loop reads CATSRAGGSNYGCTF. The CDR3 DNA follows: TGTGCCACCAGCAGAGCTGGGGGCTCAAACTATGGCTGCACCTTC.

The V and J genes are TRBV27 and TRBJ1-6; D perhaps matches TRBD1 (5 bases). V shed 5 bases and J shed 9 bases, with 17 bases lying between them. Germline CDR1 and CDR2: MNHEY and SMNVEV (reference sequence). CDR3 length: 15 amino acids. CDR3 DNA sequence: TGTGCCAGCAGTCCGGGACTCCTGATACCTTCACCCCTCCACTTT. This encodes CASSPGLLIPSPLHF.